These 21 T cell receptor beta chains were all obtained from the same sample, sequenced in a study of Graves' ophthalmopathy and Graves' hyperthyroidism. Researchers took RNA transcripts and amplified TCR beta CDR3 regions from them. RT-PCR in the first round used HTBI primers; a second-round multiplex PCR followed. MiXCR was run by TCRdb on the multiplex PCR reads, yielding one entry per CDR3 protein. The sample lists hundreds of thousands of distinct CDR3 sequences; 22% were seen once. The sample was peripheral blood. The receptors were gathered from a woman younger than 30 with stable Graves' hyperthyroidism. Some clones in this sample may be carry-over from other donors' samples.

This clonotype was observed a few times. This clone may be a read error of a much larger clone one base away. This rearrangement joins TRBV29-1 to TRBJ2-5; D gene ambiguous. CDR1 and CDR2 (germline): SQVTM, ANQGSEA. V shed 4 bases and J shed 0 bases, with 6 bases lying between them. CDR3 length: 12 amino acids. This chain's CDR3 is CSVVGNQETQYF. The CDR3 nucleotides read TGCAGCGTTGTGGGGAACCAAGAGACCCAGTACTTC. The variable domain in full, completed from reference TRBV29-1 and TRBJ2-5, reads SAVISQKPSRDICQRGTSLTIQCQVDSQVTMMFWYRQQPGQSLTLIATANQGSEATYESGFVIDKFPISRPNLTFSTLTVSNMSPEDSSIYLCSVVGNQETQYFGPGTRLLVL.

This clonotype was recorded many times. The DNA is left out, because the CDR3 cannot be placed on it with certainty; the CDR3 is given as TCRdb lists it. The chain combines TRBV2 with TRBJ1-5; TRBD1 is taken as the D call from the table, unchecked against the DNA. CDR1 is SNHLY, CDR2 FYNNEI, per germline. The CDR3 adds up to 12 amino acids, both ends counted. The CDR3 here is CASSVGTGTGTF.

This clonotype was seen many times. The rearrangement links TRBV12-3 or TRBV12-4 to TRBJ2-5, with a tentative D call TRBD2 (6 bases). The CDR3 has 16 residues. Deletions cut 1 base from V and 1 base from J, with 13 bases between. The CDR3 DNA reads TGTGCCAGCAGTTTAGGGCAGGTGGGGGGCCAAGAGACCCAGTACTTC. It translates to CASSLGQVGGQETQYF.

In its sample, this clonotype was seen many times. The chain is built from TRBV7-2 and TRBJ2-4; maybe TRBD1 (5 bases). The germline gives CDR1 SGHTA, CDR2 FQGNSA. The CDR3 spans 15 residues. Trimming removed 4 bases from V and 13 bases from J, with 23 bases in between. CDR3 DNA: TGTGCCAGCAGCTCGCAATCGACCAAACAGGTCAACCAGTACTTC. This translates into CASSSQSTKQVNQYF.

This clonotype was counted many times. This rearrangement joins TRBV30 to TRBJ1-1; possibly TRBD1 for D (6 bases). Germline CDR1 reads GTSNPN; CDR2 reads SVGIG (reference sequence). The CDR3 is 13 residues long. Trimming stripped 1 base from V and 6 bases from J, with 12 bases between. The CDR3 DNA reads TGTGCCTGGAGTGAGGGGGGGAGGGCTGAAGCTTTCTTT. Protein product: CAWSEGGRAEAFF.

This clonotype was seen only once. No conserved phenylalanine or tryptophan ends this CDR3, so it is likely a read error. V is TRBV6-5 and J is TRBJ1-5; 10 bases are shared with TRBD1. J lost 6 bases, V lost 3 bases, and 5 bases had no gene match. From germline, CDR1 is MNHEY and CDR2 SVGAGI. The CDR3 runs 15 residues. This chain's CDR3 is CASSYGQGGPQPQHL. The CDR3 nucleotides read TGTGCCAGCAGTTATGGACAGGGGGGTCCTCAGCCCCAGCATTTG.

The CDR3 loop reads CSGAVGNIQYF. CDR3 in DNA: TGCAGTGGCGCGGTGGGGAACATTCAGTACTTC. The chain links TRBV20-1 to TRBJ2-4; no definite D call. Trimming cost V 7 bases and J 7 bases, with 11 bases left between them. The CDR3 totals 11 residues. Per the germline V gene, CDR1 is DFQATT and CDR2 is SNEGSKA (reference sequence).

This clonotype was detected a few times. The genes are TRBV10-3 and TRBJ2-2; 7 nucleotides match TRBD2. This CDR3 comprises 14 residues. The germline gives CDR1 ENHRY, CDR2 SYGVKD. Trimming at V came to 4 bases and at J to 2 bases, leaving 1 base not matched to a gene. This CDR3 reads CAISAGGNTGELFF. DNA for the CDR3: TGTGCCATCAGTGCGGGAGGAAACACCGGGGAGCTGTTTTTT.

This chain connects TRBV30 to TRBJ1-1; D is ambiguous. Trimming took off 0 bases at V and 8 bases at J, with 7 bases between the two ends. This CDR3 has 11 residues. Germline CDR1 GTSNPN, CDR2 SVGIG (reference sequence). CDR3 sequence reads: CAWSVRAEAFF. Written as DNA, the CDR3 is TGTGCCTGGAGTGTGAGGGCAGAAGCTTTCTTT.

This clonotype was detected ten times or more. The rearrangement links TRBV27 to TRBJ1-1; D unresolved. The CDR3 runs to 13 residues. The V and J ends lost 4 bases and 1 base respectively, with 7 bases between them. Germline CDR1 MNHEY, CDR2 SMNVEV (reference sequence). The CDR3 sequence is CASSSWENTEAFF. CDR3 DNA: TGTGCCAGCAGTTCCTGGGAGAACACTGAAGCTTTCTTT.

V gene TRBV12-5 combines with J gene TRBJ1-1, with TRBD1 as a possible D gene (6 bases). With 4 bases removed from V and 1 base from J, the gap between germline ends came to 19 bases. Per the germline V gene, CDR1 is LGHNT and CDR2 is FRNRAP. This CDR3 has 17 residues. CDR3 region: CASGYKITVGANTEAFF. As DNA, the CDR3 is TGTGCTAGTGGTTACAAGATAACAGTGGGGGCGAACACTGAAGCTTTCTTT.

This clonotype occurred many times. This sequence joins TRBV9 and TRBJ1-3, with D unresolved. V lost 7 bases to trimming and J lost 0 bases, with 11 bases between them. Germline V lookup: CDR1 SGDLS, CDR2 YYNGEE. The CDR3 contains 14 residues. DNA of the CDR3: TGTGCCAGCGGTACAACAAACTCTGGAAACACCATATATTTT. It yields the protein CASGTTNSGNTIYF. The full variable domain, completed using reference TRBV9 and TRBJ1-3, is DSGVTQTPKHLITATGQRVTLRCSPRSGDLSVYWYQQSLDQGLQFLIQYYNGEERAKGNILERFSAQQFPDLHSELNLSSLELGDSALYFCASGTTNSGNTIYFGEGSWLTVV.

This clonotype was seen ten or more times. CDR3 coding DNA: TGCGCCAGCAGCTTGGCCAGGCGCGACCGTATCTCCTACGAGCAGTACTTC. Amino acids: CASSLARRDRISYEQYF. The genes are TRBV5-1 and TRBJ2-7; no clear D. Trimming removed 0 bases from V and 0 bases from J, with 16 bases in between. Germline V gene sequence: CDR1 SGHRS, CDR2 YFSETQ. The CDR3 length is 17 residues.

This clonotype was seen repeatedly, ten times or more. The junction does not match germline at one end; this may be a read error. V and J are TRBV28 and TRBJ2-4; D tentatively fits TRBD1 or TRBD2 (5 bases each). The length of the CDR3 is 14 residues. CDR1 MDHEN and CDR2 SYDVKM come from the germline V gene. Written as DNA, the CDR3 is TGTGCCAGCAGTACACCGGGACCGCGGAGCATTAAGTACTTC. Translating gives CASSTPGPRSIKYF.

This clonotype was recorded at least ten times. The chain has TRBV29-1 and TRBJ2-2; the D is unclear. Germline loops: CDR1 SQVTM, CDR2 ANQGSEA. V was shortened by 3 bases and J by 6 bases, with 5 bases between the two germline ends. The CDR3 length is 11 residues. In DNA form, the CDR3 reads TGCAGCGTTGAGAGTGCCGGGGAGCTGTTTTTT. Protein sequence: CSVESAGELFF.

This clonotype was recorded at least ten times. This chain uses TRBV6-4 with TRBJ1-2, with 10 bases matching TRBD1. The CDR3 sequence is 18 residues long. Germline CDR1 MRHNA, CDR2 SNTAGT. The J segment lost 3 bases and the V segment lost 5 bases, leaving 15 bases of the junction unmatched. The CDR3 sequence is CASSRHRDRGALDYGYTF. The DNA of the CDR3 is TGTGCCAGCAGTCGCCACCGGGACAGGGGAGCCCTTGACTATGGCTACACCTTC.

A word on this clonotype: This may be a read error, as it is one base from a much larger clone. The chain combines TRBV12-3 or TRBV12-4 with TRBJ2-5, with TRBD2 as a possible D gene (6 bases). The CDR3 loop spans 14 amino acids. This CDR3 is CAISLGRNPDTQYF. The CDR3, as DNA: TGTGCCATCAGTTTAGGGAGGAACCCTGACACCCAGTACTTC.

This clonotype showed up just once. The chain recombines TRBV12-3 or TRBV12-4 with TRBJ1-5, with TRBD1 matching over 12 bases. The CDR3 is 19 residues long. Losses at the gene ends were 1 base for V and 3 bases for J; bases not matched to a gene: 10. This CDR3 reads CASSLEAGQGAEYNQPQHF. CDR3 coding DNA: TGTGCCAGCAGTTTAGAGGCGGGACAGGGGGCTGAGTACAATCAGCCCCAGCATTTT.

As regards this clonotype: This may come from a read error, since a much larger clone is one base off. This CDR3 is missing its conserved last phenylalanine or tryptophan, likely due to a read error. The chain recombines TRBV11-2 with TRBJ2-2; D ambiguous. The CDR3 has 14 residues. Germline CDR1 and CDR2: SGHAT and FQNNGV. Trimming left V 2 bases short and J 4 bases short, with 8 bases between. CDR3 sequence (DNA): TGTGCCAGCAGCTTAACTACTGGCACCGGGGAGCTGTTTTTG. It encodes CASSLTTGTGELFL.

The chain couples TRBV29-1 to TRBJ1-2, with D perhaps TRBD1 (6 bases). The CDR3 loop spans 16 amino acids. V gave up 4 bases and J gave up 2 bases, with 20 bases separating them. Germline V gene sequence: CDR1 SQVTM, CDR2 ANQGSEA. CDR3 sequence (DNA): TGCAGCGTTGCGGGAATAATGGACAGAACAAACTATGGCTACACCTTC. Translated: CSVAGIMDRTNYGYTF.

This clonotype was seen only once. The chain combines TRBV7-2 with TRBJ2-5; D may be TRBD1 (5 bases). This CDR3 is built from 16 residues. From germline, CDR1 is SGHTA and CDR2 FQGNSA. Trimming left V 2 bases short and J 3 bases short, with 16 bases between. CDR3 bases: TGTGCCAGCAGCTTACAGTCAGGGTTAGGAGAAGAGACCCAGTACTTC. Protein product: CASSLQSGLGEETQYF.